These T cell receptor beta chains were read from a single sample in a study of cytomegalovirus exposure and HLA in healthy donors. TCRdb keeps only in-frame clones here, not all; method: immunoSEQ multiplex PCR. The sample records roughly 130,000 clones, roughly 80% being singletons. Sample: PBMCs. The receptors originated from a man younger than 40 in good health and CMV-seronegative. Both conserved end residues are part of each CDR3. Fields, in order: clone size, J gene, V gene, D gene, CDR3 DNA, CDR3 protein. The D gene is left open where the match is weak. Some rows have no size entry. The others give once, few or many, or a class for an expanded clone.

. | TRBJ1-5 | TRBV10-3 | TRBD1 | TGTGCCATCAGTGGGACAGGGGAGAGCAATCAGCCCCAGCATTTT | CAISGTGESNQPQHF
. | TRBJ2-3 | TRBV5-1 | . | TGCGCCAGCAGCGCGGGTCTCGACACAGATACGCAGTATTTT | CASSAGLDTDTQYF
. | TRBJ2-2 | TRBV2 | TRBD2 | TGTGCCGCGGGTGGGACTAGCAGGGCCGGGGAGCTGTTTTTT | CAAGGTSRAGELFF
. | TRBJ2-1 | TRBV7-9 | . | TGTGCCAGCAGCTTAGACGGGAATGAGCAGTTCTTC | CASSLDGNEQFF
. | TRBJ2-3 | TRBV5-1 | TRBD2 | TGCGCCAGCAGCTTGCTTAGCGGGGCTGGAGATACGCAGTATTTT | CASSLLSGAGDTQYF
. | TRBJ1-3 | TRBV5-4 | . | TGTGCCAGCAGCTCCAAACGTGAGACAACTGGAAACACCATATATTTT | CASSSKRETTGNTIYF
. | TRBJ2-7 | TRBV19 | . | TGTGCCAGTAGTGAAGACGACAGGTTCTACGAGCAGTACTTC | CASSEDDRFYEQYF
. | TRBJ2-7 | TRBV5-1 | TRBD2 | TGCGCCAGCAGCCTTGGGACTAGCGGGGAGTACGAGCAGTACTTC | CASSLGTSGEYEQYF
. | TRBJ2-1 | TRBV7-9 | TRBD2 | TGTGCCAGCAGGAAAAGCGGGGGGGTTAGGGATGAGCAGTTCTTC | CASRKSGGVRDEQFF
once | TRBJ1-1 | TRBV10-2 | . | TGCGCCAGCTTACAGGGAATGAACACTGAAGCTTTCTTT | CASLQGMNTEAFF
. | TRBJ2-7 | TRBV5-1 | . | TGCGCCAGCAGCTCCGGGACAAGGGTTTACGAGCAGTACTTC | CASSSGTRVYEQYF
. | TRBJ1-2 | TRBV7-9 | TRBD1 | TGTTCCAGCAGCTTAGACGCCGACAGGGTCTACACCTTC | CSSSLDADRVYTF
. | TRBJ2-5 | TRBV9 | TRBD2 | TGTGCCAGCAGCGCGGGACTAGCATCAGAGACCCAGTACTTC | CASSAGLASETQYF
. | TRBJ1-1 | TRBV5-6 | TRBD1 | TGTGCCAGCAGCTTCTATGACAGGGGTAACACTGAAGCTTTCTTT | CASSFYDRGNTEAFF
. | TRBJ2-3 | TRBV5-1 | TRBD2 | TGCGCCAGCAGTATAGCGGGGAGGGATACGCAGTATTTT | CASSIAGRDTQYF
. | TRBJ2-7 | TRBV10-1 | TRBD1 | TGCGCCAGCAGCGCCGGGACAGGTCCCTACGAGCAGTACTTC | CASSAGTGPYEQYF
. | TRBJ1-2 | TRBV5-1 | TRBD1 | TGCGCCAGCAGCTTGGTAGGGGACAGGGTCTATGGCTACACCTTC | CASSLVGDRVYGYTF
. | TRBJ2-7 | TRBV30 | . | TGTGCCTGGAGTGAGGGAGCGTTACACGAGCAGTACTTC | CAWSEGALHEQYF
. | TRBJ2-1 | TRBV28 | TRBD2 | TGTGCCAGCAGTCCAATGCGGGGGGGCTCCTACAATGAGCAGTTCTTC | CASSPMRGGSYNEQFF
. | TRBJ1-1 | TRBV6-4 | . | TGTGCCAGCAGTGAAATGGGGGGCACTGAAGCTTTCTTT | CASSEMGGTEAFF
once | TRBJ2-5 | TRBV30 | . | TGTGCCTGGAGTGCCGGGGCCCAGTACTTC | CAWSAGAQYF
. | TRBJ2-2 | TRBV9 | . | TGTGCCAGCAGCGTAACCCGGGGGGCGCGGGAGCTGTTTTTT | CASSVTRGARELFF
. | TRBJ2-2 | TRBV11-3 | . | TGTGCCAGCAGCTTTTCCTCAGTCGCGGGAACCGGGGAGCTGTTTTTT | CASSFSSVAGTGELFF
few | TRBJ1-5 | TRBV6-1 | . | TGTGCCAGCAGAGGAGTCACAGGGTACAATCAGCCCCAGCATTTT | CASRGVTGYNQPQHF
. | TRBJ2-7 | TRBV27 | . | TGTGCCAGCAGTCCCATCGGTGGCTCCTACGAGCAGTACTTC | CASSPIGGSYEQYF
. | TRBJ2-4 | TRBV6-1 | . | TGTGCCAGCAGTCCACAGGGTACCAAAAACATTCAGTACTTC | CASSPQGTKNIQYF
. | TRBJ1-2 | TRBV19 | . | TGTGCCACCGCCCGGGGCTATGGCTACACCTTC | CATARGYGYTF
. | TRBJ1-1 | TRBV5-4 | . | TGTGCCAGCAGCTTTCAGGTGGGGGCTTGGACTGAAGCTTTCTTT | CASSFQVGAWTEAFF
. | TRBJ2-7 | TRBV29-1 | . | TGCAGCGTTGCTCGGGGAGTCCCCTACGAGCAGTACTTC | CSVARGVPYEQYF
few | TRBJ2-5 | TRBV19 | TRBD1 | TGTGCCAGTAGTATAGGCAGGGGGCAAGAGACCCAGTACTTC | CASSIGRGQETQYF
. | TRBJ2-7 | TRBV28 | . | TGTGCCAGCAGCTTCAGGTACGAGCAGTACTTC | CASSFRYEQYF
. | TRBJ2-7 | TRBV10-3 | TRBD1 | TGTGCCATCCGGGACAGGCTAGACGAGCAGTACTTC | CAIRDRLDEQYF
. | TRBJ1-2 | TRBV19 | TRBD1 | TGTGCCAGTACCACAGGACAGGGGGGAAATTATGGCTACACCTTC | CASTTGQGGNYGYTF
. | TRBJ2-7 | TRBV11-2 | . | TGTGCCAGCAGCTTAGGTGGGCAGAGGGGGTACGAGCAGTACTTC | CASSLGGQRGYEQYF
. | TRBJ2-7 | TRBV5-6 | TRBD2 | TGTGCCAGCAAACTAGCGGGGGGGCCGTCCGACGAGCAGTACTTC | CASKLAGGPSDEQYF
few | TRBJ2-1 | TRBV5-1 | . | TGCGCCAGCCGCCCCTTGAGTGTGTCCTACAATGAGCAGTTCTTC | CASRPLSVSYNEQFF
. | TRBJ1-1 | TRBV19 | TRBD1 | TGTGCCAGTGGGACAGGGGTAAAGGACACTGAAGCTTTCTTT | CASGTGVKDTEAFF
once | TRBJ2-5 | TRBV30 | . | TGTGCCTGGAGTGTACTTTGGGGCCCGTACCAAGAGACCCAGTACTTC | CAWSVLWGPYQETQYF
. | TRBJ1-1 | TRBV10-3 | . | TGTGCCATCAGCCGAAACCACCGGAGGGACCGAATGAACACTGAAGCTTTCTTT | CAISRNHRRDRMNTEAFF
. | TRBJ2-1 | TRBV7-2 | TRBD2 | TGTGCCAGCAGCTCCCCAACTCGGACTAGCGAGTTCTTC | CASSSPTRTSEFF
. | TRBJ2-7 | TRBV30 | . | TGTGCCTGGAGACCCAGTCCCCACGAGCAGTACTTC | CAWRPSPHEQYF
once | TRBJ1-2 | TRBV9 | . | TGTGCCAGCAGCGGGCGACAGGCCGGTCATGGCTACACCTTC | CASSGRQAGHGYTF
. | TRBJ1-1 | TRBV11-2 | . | TGTGCCAGCAGCTTAGATTCAGCAGGGATGACTGAAGCTTTCTTT | CASSLDSAGMTEAFF
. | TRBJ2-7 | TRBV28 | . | TGTGCCAGCAGTTTAGTCTCTCCAGGCGCCTACGAGCAGTACTTC | CASSLVSPGAYEQYF
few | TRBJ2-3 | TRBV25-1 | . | TGTGCCAGCAGTTTGACGAGGTTAGATACGCAGTATTTT | CASSLTRLDTQYF